One and the same sample provided the 8 T cell receptor beta chains below, sequenced in a study of immune heterogeneity within non-small cell lung tumors. Genomic DNA extracted from bulk tumor tissue served as template. A total of 550 to 650 ng was used per sample. Primary tumors were biopsied several times each, far apart, intraoperatively. Patients with untreated, newly diagnosed non-small cell lung cancer underwent curative surgery. With 32 V and 13 J primers, multiplex PCR amplified the TCR beta CDR3. TCRdb used MiXCR to reprocess the multiplex PCR reads, holding one entry per CDR3 protein. Of thousands of distinct CDR3 sequences listed, about 33% are singletons. The sample consisted of lung tumor tissue. Source of these receptors: a woman between 50 and 59 years old with non-small cell lung cancer.

This clonotype was counted between two and nine times. V usage is TRBV7-9 and J usage is TRBJ1-4, with D tentatively TRBD1 (5 bases). The CDR3 spans 12 residues. The germline V and J ends were trimmed by 5 bases and 4 bases, with 5 bases remaining between them. Germline CDR1 SEHNR, CDR2 FQNEAQ (reference sequence). DNA of the CDR3: TGTGCCAGCAGCGACAGTAATGAAAAACTGTTTTTT. Its protein product is CASSDSNEKLFF. Complete variable domain (other parts from reference TRBV7-9 and TRBJ1-4): DTGVSQNPRHKITKRGQNVTFRCDPISEHNRLYWYRQTLGQGPEFLTYFQNEAQLEKSRLLSDRFSAERPKGSFSTLEIQRTEQGDSAMYLCASSDSNEKLFFGSGTQLSVL.

This clonotype ranks as medium-sized (0.01 to 0.1%). The rearrangement links TRBV2 to TRBJ2-3; 8 nucleotides align to TRBD1. V lost 3 bases to trimming and J lost 1 base; unmatched junction nucleotides: 3. Germline CDR1 and CDR2: SNHLY and FYNNEI. This CDR3 contains 15 residues. The CDR3 protein is CASSDDRGRTDTQYF. CDR3 sequence (DNA): TGTGCCAGCAGTGACGACAGGGGCCGCACAGATACGCAGTATTTT.

As concerns this clonotype: This may be a read error, as it is one base from a much larger clone. J is TRBJ1-2 and V is TRBV18; tentatively, D is TRBD1 (6 bases). The CDR3 runs to 15 residues. Germline V gives CDR1 KGHSH, CDR2 LQKENI. The V and J ends lost 2 bases and 1 base respectively, with 11 bases between them. The CDR3 here is CASSPGYRDNYGYTF. Here the CDR3 DNA reads TGTGCCAGCTCACCAGGGTACAGGGATAACTATGGCTACACCTTC.

For the CDR3, the DNA is TGCAGTGCTACCGAAGGGGGGCGGGACACTGAAGCTTTCTTT. Protein sequence: CSATEGGRDTEAFF. This chain links TRBV20-1 with TRBJ1-1, with D possibly TRBD1 on 6 matching bases. The CDR3 contains 14 residues. Per the germline V gene, CDR1 is DFQATT and CDR2 is SNEGSKA (reference sequence). The V end lost 4 bases, the J end lost 3 bases, and 15 bases lay between the germline ends.

This chain uses TRBV7-3 with TRBJ2-1, with 11 bases lining up with TRBD2. The V and J ends lost 4 bases and 7 bases, in that order; junction bases with no gene match: 6. CDR1 SGHTA and CDR2 FQGTGA come from the germline V gene. The CDR3 contains 15 residues. CDR3 in amino acids: CASSYSGGAQNEQFF. CDR3 coding DNA: TGTGCCAGCAGCTATAGCGGGGGGGCTCAAAATGAGCAGTTCTTC.

V usage is TRBV28 and J usage is TRBJ2-3, with TRBD1 matching over 12 bases. Germline V gives CDR1 MDHEN, CDR2 SYDVKM. This CDR3 spans 16 amino acids. The V and J ends lost 7 bases and 4 bases, in that order; junction bases with no gene match: 9. The DNA of the CDR3 is TGTGCCAGCATATCACAGGGGACAGGGGGCTCAGATACGCAGTATTTT. Amino acids: CASISQGTGGSDTQYF.

The chain couples TRBV19 to TRBJ2-7, with D possibly TRBD1 on 6 matching bases. Germline lookup yields CDR1 LNHDA and CDR2 SQIVND (reference sequence). The CDR3 is 13 amino acids. V dropped 10 bases and J dropped 5 bases, with 18 bases sitting between them. CDR3 bases: TGTGCCACCACTTCAAGATCAGGGGACGAGCAGTACTTC. Protein: CATTSRSGDEQYF.

V is TRBV20-1 and J is TRBJ1-1; 9 nucleotides match TRBD1. The ends lost 7 bases at V and 10 bases at J; junction bases unmatched: 10. Germline CDR1 DFQATT, CDR2 SNEGSKA (reference sequence). This CDR3 comprises 12 residues. This CDR3 reads CSVKGDREGAFF. The DNA of the CDR3 is TGCAGTGTCAAAGGGGACAGGGAAGGAGCTTTCTTT.